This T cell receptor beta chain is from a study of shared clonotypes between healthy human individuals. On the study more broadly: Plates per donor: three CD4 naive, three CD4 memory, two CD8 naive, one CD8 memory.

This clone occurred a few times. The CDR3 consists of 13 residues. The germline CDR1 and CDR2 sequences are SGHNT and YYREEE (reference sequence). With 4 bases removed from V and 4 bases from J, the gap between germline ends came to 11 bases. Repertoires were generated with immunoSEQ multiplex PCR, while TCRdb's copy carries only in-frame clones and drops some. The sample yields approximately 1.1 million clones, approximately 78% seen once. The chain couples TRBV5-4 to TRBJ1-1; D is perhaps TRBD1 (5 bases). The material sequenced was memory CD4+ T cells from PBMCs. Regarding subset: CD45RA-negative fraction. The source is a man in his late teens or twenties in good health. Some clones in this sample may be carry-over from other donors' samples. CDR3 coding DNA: TGTGCCAGCAGCCAAGACAGCTTCACTGAAGCTTTCTTT. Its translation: CASSQDSFTEAFF.